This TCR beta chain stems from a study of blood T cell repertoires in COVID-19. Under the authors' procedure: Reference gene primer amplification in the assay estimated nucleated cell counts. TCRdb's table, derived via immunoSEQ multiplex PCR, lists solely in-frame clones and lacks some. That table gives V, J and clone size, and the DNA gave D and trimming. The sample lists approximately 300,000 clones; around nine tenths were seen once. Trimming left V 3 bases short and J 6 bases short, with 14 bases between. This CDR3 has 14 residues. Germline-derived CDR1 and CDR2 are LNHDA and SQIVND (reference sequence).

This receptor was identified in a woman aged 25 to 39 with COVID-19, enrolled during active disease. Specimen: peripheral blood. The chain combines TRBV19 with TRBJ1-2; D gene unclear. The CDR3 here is CASSIGDAVNGYTF. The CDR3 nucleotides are TGTGCCAGTAGTATCGGAGATGCCGTGAATGGCTACACCTTC.